This T cell receptor beta chain was sequenced in a study of CD8 T cells in ankylosing spondylitis. Library preparation for TCR beta used quantitative 5'-RACE with molecular barcodes. TCRdb fed the 5' RACE reads into MiXCR, producing one record per CDR3 protein. Found here are fewer than 750,000 distinct CDR3 sequences, 19% of them singletons; the top ten hold 15% to 20%. Study-level results: Eight or nine highly homologous variants made up a TCR beta motif that seemed to typify ankylosing spondylitis blood. Reported data indicate significant enrichment of disease-linked clones within matched ankylosing spondylitis synovial fluid. Reports of some motif variants in reactive arthritis synovial fluid and blood predate this one.

Concerning this clonotype itself: Its antigen is unidentified.

CDR1 and CDR2 (germline): SGHAT, FQDESV (reference sequence). With 3 bases removed from V and 6 bases from J, the gap between germline ends came to 17 bases. The CDR3 is made up of 15 amino acids. The source is a male donor with ankylosing spondylitis. The chain uses TRBV11-1 and TRBJ2-5, with D possibly TRBD2 on 6 matching bases. What was sequenced was blood, either unsorted or a sorted T cell fraction (not recorded which). This CDR3 reads CASSFSGEIGKTQYF. The CDR3 bases are TGTGCCAGCAGCTTTTCGGGAGAGATTGGAAAGACCCAGTACTTC.